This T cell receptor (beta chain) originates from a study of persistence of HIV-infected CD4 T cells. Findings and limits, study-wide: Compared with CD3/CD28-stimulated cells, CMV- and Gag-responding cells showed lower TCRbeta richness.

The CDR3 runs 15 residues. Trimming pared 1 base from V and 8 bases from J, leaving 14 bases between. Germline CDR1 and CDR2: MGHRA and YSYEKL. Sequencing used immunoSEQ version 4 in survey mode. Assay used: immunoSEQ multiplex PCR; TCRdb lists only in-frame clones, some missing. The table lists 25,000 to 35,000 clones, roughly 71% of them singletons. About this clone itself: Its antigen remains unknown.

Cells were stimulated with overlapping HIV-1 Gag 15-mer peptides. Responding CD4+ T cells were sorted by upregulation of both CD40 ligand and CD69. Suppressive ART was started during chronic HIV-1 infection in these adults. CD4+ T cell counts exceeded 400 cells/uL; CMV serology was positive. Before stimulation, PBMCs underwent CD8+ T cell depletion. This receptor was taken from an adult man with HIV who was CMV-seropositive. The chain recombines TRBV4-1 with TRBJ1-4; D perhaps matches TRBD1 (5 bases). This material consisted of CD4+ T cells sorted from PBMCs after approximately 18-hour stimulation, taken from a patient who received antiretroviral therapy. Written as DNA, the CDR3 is TGCGCCAGCAGCCAAGGGAGGGGCCGGGGGGAAAAACTGTTTTTT. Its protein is CASSQGRGRGEKLFF.